A selection of T cell receptor beta chains follows, all from one sample in a study of regulatory T cells in long-lasting Graves disease. In TCRdb, the multiplex PCR reads were re-called with MiXCR into one record per CDR3 protein. The data contain a few hundred thousand distinct CDR3 sequences, approximately 12% of them singletons. A further study also used this sample, focusing on T cells in Graves' hyperthyroidism and ophthalmopathy.

The sample consisted of peripheral blood mononuclear cells (PBMCs), taken at new diagnosis, from a patient treated with antithyroid drugs. Receptor source: a woman under 30 with Graves disease. Each CDR3 is given with its conserved first and last residue. The order of the fields is clone size, V gene, J gene, D gene, CDR3 protein, CDR3 DNA. A D gene is named only where the DNA matches it firmly. Not all rows give a size; the values are once, few, many and, for expanded clones, a class.

many,TRBV5-1,TRBJ2-3,TRBD2,CATRASGITDTQYF,TGCGCCACCAGGGCTAGCGGGATAACAGATACGCAGTATTTT
many,TRBV4-3,TRBJ1-4,-,CASSQDGVGQATNEKLFF,TGCGCCAGCAGCCAAGATGGCGTGGGGCAGGCAACTAATGAAAAACTGTTTTTT
many,TRBV28,TRBJ2-5,-,CASSPGSGVQETQYF,TGTGCCAGCAGTCCAGGCTCGGGGGTCCAGGAGACCCAGTACTTC
many,TRBV6-2/TRBV6-3,TRBJ2-3,-,CASSSNSLTDTQYF,TGTGCCAGCAGTTCAAACAGCCTCACAGATACGCAGTATTTT
many,TRBV2,TRBJ2-7,-,CASSEGEVRLSYEQYF,TGTGCCAGCAGTGAGGGAGAAGTTAGACTATCCTACGAGCAGTACTTC
few,TRBV29-1,TRBJ1-1,-,CSVERGGRTEAFF,TGCAGCGTTGAACGAGGGGGAAGGACTGAAGCTTTCTTT
-,TRBV12-3/TRBV12-4,TRBJ2-5,-,CASSLGVDWEETQYF,TGTGCCAGCAGTTTGGGGGTTGATTGGGAAGAGACCCAGTACTTC
many,TRBV4-1,TRBJ1-1,TRBD1,CASSHKPGQGEAFF,TGCGCCAGCAGCCACAAACCGGGACAGGGTGAAGCTTTCTTT
many,TRBV6-1,TRBJ2-7,TRBD2,CASSEGTSRLYEQYF,TGTGCCAGCAGTGAAGGGACTAGTCGCCTTTACGAGCAGTACTTC
once,TRBV6-2/TRBV6-3,TRBJ2-2,-,CASRKPLLGLNTVELFF,TGTGCCAGCAGGAAGCCCCTCCTGGGGCTGAACACTGTGGAGCTGTTTTTT
-,TRBV12-3/TRBV12-4,TRBJ2-5,TRBD1,CASSSIGQGEPF,TGTGCCAGCAGTTCTATCGGACAGGGGGAGCCCTTC
many,TRBV2,TRBJ2-5,-,CASGFIQETQYF,TGTGCCAGCGGGTTCATTCAAGAGACCCAGTACTTC
-,TRBV4-1,TRBJ2-3,-,CASSQVRGDADTQYF,TGCGCCAGCAGCCAGGTTAGGGGGGACGCAGATACGCAGTATTTT
many,TRBV12-3/TRBV12-4,TRBJ1-1,TRBD1,CASSGHGQGSTEAFF,TGTGCCAGCAGTGGCCACGGACAGGGTAGCACTGAAGCTTTCTTT
few,TRBV7-9,TRBJ2-1,TRBD2,CASSLGSSSGDYNEQFF,TGTGCCAGCAGCTTAGGATCGAGTAGCGGGGACTACAATGAGCAGTTCTTC
many,TRBV7-2,TRBJ2-5,TRBD2,CASSLSGGGAQYF,TGTGCCAGCAGCTTAAGCGGGGGGGGGGCCCAGTACTTC
-,TRBV12-3/TRBV12-4,TRBJ2-7,TRBD2,CASRLAGGVREQYF,TGTGCCAGCAGATTAGCGGGAGGAGTACGCGAGCAGTACTTC
few,TRBV5-1,TRBJ2-1,-,CASGFTTGYNEQFF,TGCGCCAGCGGTTTCACGACCGGGTACAATGAGCAGTTCTTC
-,TRBV27,TRBJ1-1,-,CASSGMTANTEAFF,TGTGCCAGCAGTGGAATGACAGCGAACACTGAAGCTTTCTTT
few,TRBV7-2,TRBJ2-2,-,CASSLLTVYSGELFF,TGTGCCAGCAGCTTACTGACAGTTTATTCCGGGGAGCTGTTTTTT
-,TRBV5-5,TRBJ2-1,TRBD2,CASSHTPSGIGNEQFF,TGTGCCAGCAGCCATACCCCTAGCGGGATAGGGAATGAGCAGTTCTTC
few,TRBV9,TRBJ2-1,-,CASSVATGMRSYNEQFF,TGTGCCAGCAGCGTAGCTACTGGGATGAGATCCTACAATGAGCAGTTCTTC
many,TRBV7-9,TRBJ1-1,-,CASHFGGSAEAFF,TGTGCCAGCCATTTCGGGGGGAGCGCTGAAGCTTTCTTT
many,TRBV12-3/TRBV12-4,TRBJ1-2,-,CASRVSGEGRYGYTF,TGTGCCAGCAGGGTCTCTGGGGAGGGTCGATATGGCTACACCTTC
few,TRBV25-1,TRBJ2-5,-,CASSGQNQETQYF,TGTGCCAGCAGTGGACAGAACCAAGAGACCCAGTACTTC
many,TRBV7-2,TRBJ2-7,-,CASSLTRASSYEQYF,TGTGCCAGCAGCTTGACGAGGGCGAGTTCCTACGAGCAGTACTTC
many,TRBV5-4,TRBJ1-1,-,CASSLEGEDTEAFF,TGTGCCAGCAGCTTGGAAGGGGAGGACACTGAAGCTTTCTTT
many,TRBV12-3/TRBV12-4,TRBJ1-1,-,CASSSQLFTEAFF,TGTGCCAGCAGTTCTCAGTTATTCACTGAAGCTTTCTTT
-,TRBV6-4,TRBJ2-1,TRBD1,CASSDSMGQGGLGSYNEQFF,TGTGCCAGCAGTGACTCAATGGGACAGGGAGGGTTAGGCTCCTACAATGAGCAGTTCTTC
many,TRBV20-1,TRBJ2-1,-,CSARESTSWSSYNEQFF,TGCAGTGCTAGAGAGTCTACGTCCTGGAGCTCCTACAATGAGCAGTTCTTC
many,TRBV6-1,TRBJ2-5,TRBD2,CASSQGLAGRSWGTQYF,TGTGCCAGCAGCCAAGGACTAGCGGGACGATCATGGGGGACCCAGTACTTC
many,TRBV29-1,TRBJ1-2,-,CSVEDGGEYYGYTF,TGCAGCGTTGAAGATGGCGGGGAATACTATGGCTACACCTTC
many,TRBV2,TRBJ2-5,TRBD2,CASSEGLAVQETQYF,TGTGCCAGCAGCGAGGGACTAGCAGTTCAAGAGACCCAGTACTTC